Described below is a single T cell receptor (beta chain) sequence and its context. Its matching antigen is unknown. The sample carries other DNA sequences with the same CDR3. This sample is part of a study of T cell responses to AZD1222 COVID-19 vaccine. Clones were sequenced by immunoSEQ multiplex PCR, and TCRdb holds only the in-frame ones, with some missing. The sample comprises about 190,000 clones, 75% to 90% of which are singletons, and around 2.9% rests with the top ten. Findings of the study overall: Spike-specific TCR depth and breadth grew after two AZD1222 doses. Repertoires were collected only later (after the peak T cell response had occurred). Seropositivity was recorded at baseline in only a handful of AZD1222 recipients. Vaccine-associated CD4 TCRs ranged over spike, dominating at 160-218 and 743-854.

In germline, CDR1 is SGDLS, CDR2 YYNGEE. V lost 0 bases to trimming and J lost 1 base, with 4 bases between them. The CDR3 is 13 amino acids. The receptor comes from an adult in good health. The sequencing here drew on peripheral blood, taken on day 0 of MenACWY control vaccination. The chain has TRBV9 and TRBJ1-1; D remains ambiguous. The CDR3 nucleotides are TGTGCCAGCAGCGTAGCTGGGAACACTGAAGCTTTCTTT. Translation: CASSVAGNTEAFF.